These 12 T cell receptor beta chains originate from one sample sequenced in a study of post-analysis software for immune sequencing data. The library was made from cDNA and included unique molecular identifiers. TCRdb recomputed calls from the PCR reads with MiXCR, one row per CDR3 protein. The repertoire consists of some 160,000 distinct CDR3 sequences, with 30% to 45% occurring once and the leading ten covering 25% to 35%. Sequences were derived from blood, sampled after autologous hematopoietic stem cell transplantation. The receptors were sampled from a girl aged 10 to 17 with multiple sclerosis.

Ten or more counts support this clonotype. The gene calls are TRBV19 and TRBJ2-7; TRBD1 aligns across 7 bases. This CDR3 has 13 residues. Germline assignment: CDR1 LNHDA and CDR2 SQIVND (reference sequence). Unmatched junction bases numbered 7, after V lost 5 bases and J lost 6 bases. The CDR3 DNA follows: TGTGCCAGTAGTGTCAAGACAGGGTCCGAGCAGTACTTC. Translated: CASSVKTGSEQYF.

In this sample, this clonotype turned up a few times. A much larger clone differs from this one at a single base, so this may be a read error. The chain has TRBV20-1 and TRBJ1-6; D is uncertain. V was shortened by 3 bases and J by 7 bases, with 13 bases between the two germline ends. The CDR3 is 14 amino acids. The germline gives CDR1 DFQATT, CDR2 SNEGSKA (reference sequence). CDR3 sequence reads: CSASGRQANSPLHF. CDR3 DNA: TGCAGTGCTAGTGGGAGGCAGGCAAATTCACCCCTCCACTTT.

The V and J genes are TRBV6-1 and TRBJ2-4, with D hard to call. TRBJ2-7 explains the end of the DNA better; the J call may be wrong. This CDR3 spans 12 amino acids. Looked up from germline, CDR1 is MNHNS and CDR2 is SASEGT. CDR3 protein: CASSDRFYEQYF. CDR3 nucleotides: TGTGCCAGCAGTGATCGGTTCTACGAGCAGTACTTC.

J is TRBJ2-1 and V is TRBV5-5; D remains unclear. V lost 0 bases, J lost 8 bases, and 18 bases lay in between. Germline CDR1 reads SGHKS; CDR2 reads YYEKEE (reference sequence). This CDR3 region has 16 residues. The CDR3 reads CASSLGVRMAQDEQFF. The CDR3 DNA is TGTGCCAGCAGCTTGGGGGTCCGTATGGCACAAGATGAGCAGTTCTTC.

CDR3 bases: TGTGCCAGCAGCTCCCACCTTGGAACAGGGTCACCCTACGAGCAGTACTTC. Translation: CASSSHLGTGSPYEQYF. The gene calls are TRBV7-8 and TRBJ2-7; D is perhaps TRBD1 (6 bases). The ends were cut back, 4 bases at V and 2 bases at J, with 21 bases in the middle. This CDR3 region has 17 residues. Germline V gene data show CDR1 as SGHVS and CDR2 as FQNEAQ.

J is TRBJ2-7 and V is TRBV7-3; 9 bases match TRBD2. The CDR3 is 15 residues long. J was trimmed by 7 bases and V by 4 bases; bases with no gene match: 11. Germline CDR1 is SGHTA and CDR2 is FQGTGA. This chain's CDR3 is CASSSRPAGGHEQYF. CDR3 nucleotides: TGTGCCAGCAGCTCGCGTCCAGCGGGAGGCCATGAGCAGTACTTC.

This clonotype was seen many times. The rearrangement links TRBV4-1 to TRBJ2-3; TRBD2 aligns across 13 bases. V trimming: 0 bases; J trimming: 1 base; junction bases outside the gene matches: 16. The germline CDR1 and CDR2 sequences are MGHRA and YSYEKL. This CDR3 has 22 amino acids. DNA of the CDR3: TGCGCCAGCAGCCAAGAGGACATCTGGACTAGCGGGAGAAAGGTCGGCACAGATACGCAGTATTTT. Its protein is CASSQEDIWTSGRKVGTDTQYF.

This chain joins TRBV12-3 or TRBV12-4 and TRBJ2-1; D possibly corresponds to TRBD2 (6 bases). CDR3 length: 15 residues. V lost 3 bases to trimming and J lost 9 bases, with 18 bases between them. CDR3 nucleotide sequence: TGTGCCAGCAGTTTTGGTTCATCAGCGGAGGGTGAGCAGTTCTTC. As protein: CASSFGSSAEGEQFF.

This clonotype was seen more than once but under ten times. The rearrangement uses TRBV5-1 and TRBJ2-7; no clear D. Germline V gene lookup returns CDR1 SGHRS and CDR2 YFSETQ. Trimming stripped 4 bases from V and 3 bases from J, with 11 bases between. CDR3 length: 13 residues. CDR3 DNA sequence: TGCGCCAGCAGCACCCTACCCGGCTACGAGCAGTACTTC. This sequence encodes CASSTLPGYEQYF.

The rearrangement joins TRBV7-9 to TRBJ2-3, with 7 bases that match TRBD2. The CDR3 sequence is 19 residues long. The germline gives CDR1 SEHNR, CDR2 FQNEAQ (reference sequence). The junction had 22 bases not matched to a gene; V was cut back by 8 bases and J by 2 bases. Here the CDR3 DNA reads TGTGCCAGCTCCGGTACCAGCACCACGACTAGCAGATACACAGATACGCAGTATTTT. Translation: CASSGTSTTTSRYTDTQYF. Full variable domain (outside the CDR3, taken from reference TRBV7-9 and TRBJ2-3): DTGVSQNPRHKITKRGQNVTFRCDPISEHNRLYWYRQTLGQGPEFLTYFQNEAQLEKSRLLSDRFSAERPKGSFSTLEIQRTEQGDSAMYLCASSGTSTTTSRYTDTQYFGPGTRLTVL.

The chain links TRBV7-3 to TRBJ1-2; perhaps TRBD1 as D (5 bases). The length of the CDR3 is 15 residues. The germline CDR1 and CDR2 sequences are SGHTA and FQGTGA. V was clipped by 5 bases and J by 4 bases, with 17 bases between them. DNA for the CDR3: TGTGCCAGCAGCCCTTCCAGGGTGGAGTCCTATGGCTACACCTTC. This sequence encodes CASSPSRVESYGYTF.

This clonotype has a count of ten or more. This chain uses TRBV20-1 with TRBJ2-5; perhaps TRBD2 as D (5 bases). V gave up 2 bases and J gave up 5 bases, with 9 bases separating them. CDR1 DFQATT and CDR2 SNEGSKA come from the germline V gene (reference sequence). The length of the CDR3 is 12 residues. The CDR3 coding sequence is TGCAGTGCTAGAACTAGTGCCGAGACCCAGTACTTC. Protein product: CSARTSAETQYF.